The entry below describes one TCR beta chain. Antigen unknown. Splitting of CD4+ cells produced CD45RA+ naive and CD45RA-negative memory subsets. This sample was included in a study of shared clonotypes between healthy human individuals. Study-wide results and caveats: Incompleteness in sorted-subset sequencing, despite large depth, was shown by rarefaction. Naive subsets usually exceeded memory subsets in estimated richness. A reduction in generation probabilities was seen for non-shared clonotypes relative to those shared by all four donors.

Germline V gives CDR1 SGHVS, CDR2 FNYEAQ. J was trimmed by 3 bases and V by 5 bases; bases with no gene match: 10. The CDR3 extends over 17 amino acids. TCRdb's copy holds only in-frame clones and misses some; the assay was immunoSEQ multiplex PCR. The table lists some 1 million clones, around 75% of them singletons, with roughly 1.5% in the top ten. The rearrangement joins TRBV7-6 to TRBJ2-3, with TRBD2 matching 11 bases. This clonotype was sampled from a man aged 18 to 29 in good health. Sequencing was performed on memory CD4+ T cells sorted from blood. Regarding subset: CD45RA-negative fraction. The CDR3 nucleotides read TGTGCCAGCAGCCCAGAATGGCTAGCGGGAGGAACAGATACGCAGTATTTT. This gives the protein CASSPEWLAGGTDTQYF. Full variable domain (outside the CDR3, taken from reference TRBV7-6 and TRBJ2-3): GAGVSQSPRYKVTKRGQDVALRCDPISGHVSLYWYRQALGQGPEFLTYFNYEAQQDKSGLPNDRFSAERPEGSISTLTIQRTEQRDSAMYRCASSPEWLAGGTDTQYFGPGTRLTVL.